This TCR beta chain was recorded in a study of spatial heterogeneity in lung cancer. Study in general: Beta-chain sequences consistently outnumbered alpha-chain sequences in detection.

As for time point: sample taken at primary tumor resection. The input material, whole RNA from tumor, nontumor lung or frozen PBMC, was sequenced unsorted. This clonotype appeared many times. No antigen is known for it. The CDR3 sequence is 15 residues long. Trimming cost V 7 bases and J 0 bases, with 13 bases left between them. Per germline, CDR1 SNHLY and CDR2 FYNNEI. Using its own MiXCR run on the 5' RACE reads, TCRdb lists one record per CDR3 protein. In the table there are around 8,100 distinct CDR3 sequences, about an eighth of which are singletons. Study results and caveats: Tumor mutation count correlated with how many alpha and beta TCRs expanded intratumorally.

The genes are TRBV2 and TRBJ2-1; D perhaps matches TRBD2 (6 bases). This clonotype was obtained from a male donor with early-stage non-small cell lung cancer. The sample in question was lung tumor tissue, obtained at surgery. CDR3 coding DNA: TGTGCCAGCATCCTAGCGAGAAGCTCCTACAATGAGCAGTTCTTC. Translated: CASILARSSYNEQFF.